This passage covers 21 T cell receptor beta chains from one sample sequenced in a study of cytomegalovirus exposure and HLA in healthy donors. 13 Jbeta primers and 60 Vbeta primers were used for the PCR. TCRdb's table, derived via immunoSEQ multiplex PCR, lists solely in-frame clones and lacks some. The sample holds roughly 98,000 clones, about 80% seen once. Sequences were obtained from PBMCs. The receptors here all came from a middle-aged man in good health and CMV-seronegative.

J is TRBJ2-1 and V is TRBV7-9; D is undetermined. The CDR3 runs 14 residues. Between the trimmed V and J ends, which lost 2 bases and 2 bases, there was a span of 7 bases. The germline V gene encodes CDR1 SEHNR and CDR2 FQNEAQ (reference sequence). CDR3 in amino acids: CASSLRFPYNEQFF. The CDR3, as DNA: TGTGCCAGCAGCTTACGTTTCCCCTACAATGAGCAGTTCTTC.

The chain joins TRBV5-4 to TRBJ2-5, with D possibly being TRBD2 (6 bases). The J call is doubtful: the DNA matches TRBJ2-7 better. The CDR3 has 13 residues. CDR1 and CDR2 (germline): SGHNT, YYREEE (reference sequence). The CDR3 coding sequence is TGTGCCAGCAGCCCGGGACTTAATTACGAGCAGTACTTC. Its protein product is CASSPGLNYEQYF.

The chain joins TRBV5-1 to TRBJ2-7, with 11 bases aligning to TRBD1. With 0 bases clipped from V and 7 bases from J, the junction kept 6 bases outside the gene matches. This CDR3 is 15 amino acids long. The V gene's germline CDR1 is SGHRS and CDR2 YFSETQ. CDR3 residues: CASSLVGQGALEQYF. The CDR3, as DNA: TGCGCCAGCAGCTTGGTTGGACAGGGGGCTTTGGAGCAGTACTTC.

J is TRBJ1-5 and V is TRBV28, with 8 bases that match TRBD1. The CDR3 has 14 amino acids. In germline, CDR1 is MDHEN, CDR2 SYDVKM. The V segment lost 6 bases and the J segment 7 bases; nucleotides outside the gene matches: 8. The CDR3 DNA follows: TGTGCCAGCAGGTTAGCAGGGGGCGGCCAGCCCCAGCATTTT. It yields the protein CASRLAGGGQPQHF. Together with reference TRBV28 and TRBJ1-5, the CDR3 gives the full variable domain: DVKVTQSSRYLVKRTGEKVFLECVQDMDHENMFWYRQDPGLGLRLIYFSYDVKMKEKGDIPEGYSVSREKKERFSLILESASTNQTSMYLCASRLAGGGQPQHFGDGTRLSIL.

CDR3 loop: CASSGDSSPGNTIYF. The CDR3 DNA sequence: TGTGCCAGCAGTGGCGACAGCTCACCTGGAAACACCATATATTTT. This chain links TRBV2 with TRBJ1-3; D is perhaps TRBD1 (5 bases). V shed 4 bases and J shed 2 bases, with 12 bases lying between them. Germline assignment: CDR1 SNHLY and CDR2 FYNNEI. The CDR3 runs to 15 residues.

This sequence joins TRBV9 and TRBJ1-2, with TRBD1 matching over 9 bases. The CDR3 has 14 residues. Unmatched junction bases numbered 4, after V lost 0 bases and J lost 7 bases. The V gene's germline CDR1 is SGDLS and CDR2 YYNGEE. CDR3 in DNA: TGTGCCAGCAGCGTAGGACGGACAGGGGCTGGCTACACCTTC. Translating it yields CASSVGRTGAGYTF.

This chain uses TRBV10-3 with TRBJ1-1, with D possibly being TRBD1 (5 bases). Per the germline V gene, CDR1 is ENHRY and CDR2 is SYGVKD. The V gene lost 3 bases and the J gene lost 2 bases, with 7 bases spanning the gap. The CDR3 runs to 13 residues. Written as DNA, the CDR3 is TGTGCCATCAGTGATGACAGAAACACTGAAGCTTTCTTT. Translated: CAISDDRNTEAFF.

CDR3 in amino acids: CASSLGFWTSGTLRDEQYF. Written as DNA, the CDR3 is TGTGCCAGCAGCTTAGGGTTCTGGACTAGCGGGACCCTTAGGGACGAGCAGTACTTC. This rearrangement joins TRBV7-8 to TRBJ2-7; 12 nucleotides line up with TRBD2. Germline lookup yields CDR1 SGHVS and CDR2 FQNEAQ. CDR3 length: 19 amino acids. The V gene end was trimmed by 1 base and the J gene end by 5 bases; junction bases not matched to a gene: 15.

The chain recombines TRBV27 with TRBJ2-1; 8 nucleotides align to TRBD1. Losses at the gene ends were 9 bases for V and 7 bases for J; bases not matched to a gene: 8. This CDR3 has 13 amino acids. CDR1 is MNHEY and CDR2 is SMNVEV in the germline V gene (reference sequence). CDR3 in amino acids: CASTTRQGNEQFF. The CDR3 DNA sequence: TGTGCCAGTACGACTCGACAGGGGAATGAGCAGTTCTTC.

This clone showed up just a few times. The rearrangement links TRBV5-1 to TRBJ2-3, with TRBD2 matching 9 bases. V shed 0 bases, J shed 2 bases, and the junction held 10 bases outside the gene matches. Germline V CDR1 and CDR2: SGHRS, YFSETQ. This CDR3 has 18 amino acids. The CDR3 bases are TGCGCCAGCAGCTTGGCCTTAGTTAGCGGGGGCCTCACAGATACGCAGTATTTT. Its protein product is CASSLALVSGGLTDTQYF.

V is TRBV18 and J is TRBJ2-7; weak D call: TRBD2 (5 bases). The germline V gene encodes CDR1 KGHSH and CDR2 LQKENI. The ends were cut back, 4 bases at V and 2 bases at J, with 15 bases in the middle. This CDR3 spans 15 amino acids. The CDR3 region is CASSQQSGTPYEQYF. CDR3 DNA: TGTGCCAGCTCACAACAAAGCGGTACTCCCTACGAGCAGTACTTC.

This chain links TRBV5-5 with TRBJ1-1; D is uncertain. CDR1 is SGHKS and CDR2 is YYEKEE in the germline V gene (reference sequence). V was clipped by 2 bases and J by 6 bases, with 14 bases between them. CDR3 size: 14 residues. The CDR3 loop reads CASSFDGGSAEAFF. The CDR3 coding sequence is TGTGCCAGCAGCTTCGATGGCGGGTCTGCTGAAGCTTTCTTT.

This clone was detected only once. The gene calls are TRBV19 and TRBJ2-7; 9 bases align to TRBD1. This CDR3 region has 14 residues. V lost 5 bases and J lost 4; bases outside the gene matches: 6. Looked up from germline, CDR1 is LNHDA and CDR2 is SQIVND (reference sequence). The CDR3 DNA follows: TGTGCCAGTAGTCCCTACAGGGGGCCGTACGAGCAGTACTTC. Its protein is CASSPYRGPYEQYF.

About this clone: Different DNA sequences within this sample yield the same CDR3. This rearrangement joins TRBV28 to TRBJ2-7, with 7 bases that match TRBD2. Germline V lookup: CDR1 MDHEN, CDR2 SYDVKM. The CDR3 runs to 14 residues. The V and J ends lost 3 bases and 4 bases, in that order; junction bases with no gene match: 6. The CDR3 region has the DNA TGTGCCAGCAGTTTCAGCGGGGTCCCGTACGAGCAGTACTTC. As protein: CASSFSGVPYEQYF.

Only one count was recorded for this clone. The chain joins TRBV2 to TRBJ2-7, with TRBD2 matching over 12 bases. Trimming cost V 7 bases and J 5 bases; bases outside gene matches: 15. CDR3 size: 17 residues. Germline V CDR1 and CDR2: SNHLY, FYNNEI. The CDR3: CASTQPGLAGGRHEQYF. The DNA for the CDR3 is TGTGCCAGCACCCAGCCGGGGCTAGCGGGAGGGCGGCACGAGCAGTACTTC.

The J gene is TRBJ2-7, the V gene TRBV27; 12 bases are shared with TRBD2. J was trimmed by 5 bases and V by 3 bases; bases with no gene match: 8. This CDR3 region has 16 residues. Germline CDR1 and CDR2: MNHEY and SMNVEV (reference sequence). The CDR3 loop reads CASSLLTSGRVNEQYF. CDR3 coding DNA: TGTGCCAGCAGTTTGCTGACTAGCGGGAGAGTGAACGAGCAGTACTTC.

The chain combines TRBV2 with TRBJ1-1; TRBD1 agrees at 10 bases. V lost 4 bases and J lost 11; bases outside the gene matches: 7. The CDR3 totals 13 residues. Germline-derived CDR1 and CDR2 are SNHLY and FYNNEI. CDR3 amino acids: CASSGDRGREAFF. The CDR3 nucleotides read TGTGCCAGCAGTGGAGACAGGGGGCGGGAGGCTTTCTTT.

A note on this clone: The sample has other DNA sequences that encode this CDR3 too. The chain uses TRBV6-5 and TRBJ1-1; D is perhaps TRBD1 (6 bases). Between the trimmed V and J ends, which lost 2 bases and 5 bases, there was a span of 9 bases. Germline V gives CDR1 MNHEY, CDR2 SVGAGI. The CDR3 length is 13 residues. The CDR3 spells CASSYEDRTEAFF. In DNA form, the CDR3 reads TGTGCCAGCAGTTACGAAGACAGGACTGAAGCTTTCTTT.

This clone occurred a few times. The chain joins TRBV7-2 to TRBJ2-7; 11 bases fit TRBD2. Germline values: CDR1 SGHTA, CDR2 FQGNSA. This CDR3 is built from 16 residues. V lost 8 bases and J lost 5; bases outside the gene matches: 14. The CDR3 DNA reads TGTGCCAGCCGTGGGACTAGCGGCTTAGGAGGGAACGAGCAGTACTTC. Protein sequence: CASRGTSGLGGNEQYF.

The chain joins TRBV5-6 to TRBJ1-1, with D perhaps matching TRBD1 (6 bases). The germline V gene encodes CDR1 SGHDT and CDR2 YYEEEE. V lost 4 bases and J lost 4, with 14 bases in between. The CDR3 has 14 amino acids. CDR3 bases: TGTGCCAGCAGCCCCACAGGGTTCGTCACTGAAGCTTTCTTT. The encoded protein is CASSPTGFVTEAFF.

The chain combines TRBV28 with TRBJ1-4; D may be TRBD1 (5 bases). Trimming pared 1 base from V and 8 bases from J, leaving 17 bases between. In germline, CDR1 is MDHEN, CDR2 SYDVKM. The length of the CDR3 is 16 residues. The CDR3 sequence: CASSLFGPGIGEKLFF. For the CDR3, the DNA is TGTGCCAGCAGTTTATTTGGGCCAGGGATAGGGGAAAAACTGTTTTTT. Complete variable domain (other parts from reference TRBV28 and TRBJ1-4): DVKVTQSSRYLVKRTGEKVFLECVQDMDHENMFWYRQDPGLGLRLIYFSYDVKMKEKGDIPEGYSVSREKKERFSLILESASTNQTSMYLCASSLFGPGIGEKLFFGSGTQLSVL.